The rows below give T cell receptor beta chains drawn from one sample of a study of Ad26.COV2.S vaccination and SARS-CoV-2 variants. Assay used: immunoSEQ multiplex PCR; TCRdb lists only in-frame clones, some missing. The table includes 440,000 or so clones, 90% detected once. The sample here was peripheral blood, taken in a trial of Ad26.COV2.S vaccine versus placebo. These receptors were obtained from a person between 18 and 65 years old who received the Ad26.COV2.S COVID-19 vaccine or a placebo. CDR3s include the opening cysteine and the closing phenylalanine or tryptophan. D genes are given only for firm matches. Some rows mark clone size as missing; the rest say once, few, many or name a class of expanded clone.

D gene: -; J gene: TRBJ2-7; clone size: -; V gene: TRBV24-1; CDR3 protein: CATSEPDGRAPKQYF; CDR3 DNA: TGTGCCACCAGTGAGCCCGACGGACGGGCACCCAAGCAGTACTTC
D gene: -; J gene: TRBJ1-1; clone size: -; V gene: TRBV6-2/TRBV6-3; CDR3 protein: CASSWGRSTEAFF; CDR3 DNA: TGTGCCAGCAGTTGGGGGCGAAGCACTGAAGCTTTCTTT
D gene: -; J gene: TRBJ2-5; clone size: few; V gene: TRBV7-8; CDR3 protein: CASSLGGGGETQYF; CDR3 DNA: TGTGCCAGCAGCTTAGGAGGGGGGGGAGAGACCCAGTACTTC
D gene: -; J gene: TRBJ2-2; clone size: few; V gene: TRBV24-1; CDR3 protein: CATSDLRGANTGELFF; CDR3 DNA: TGTGCCACCAGTGATTTGCGAGGGGCGAACACCGGGGAGCTGTTTTTT
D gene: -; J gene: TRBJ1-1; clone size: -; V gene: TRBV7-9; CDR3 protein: CASSFAGHMNTEAFF; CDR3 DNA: TGTGCCAGCAGCTTCGCTGGACATATGAACACTGAAGCTTTCTTT
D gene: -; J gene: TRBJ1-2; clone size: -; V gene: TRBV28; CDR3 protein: CASRLKYGYTF; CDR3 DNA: TGTGCCAGCAGGCTGAAGTATGGCTACACCTTC
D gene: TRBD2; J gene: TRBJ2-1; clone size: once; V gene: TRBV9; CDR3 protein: CASSATSGSYNEQFF; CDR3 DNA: TGTGCCAGCAGTGCGACTAGCGGGTCCTACAATGAGCAGTTCTTC
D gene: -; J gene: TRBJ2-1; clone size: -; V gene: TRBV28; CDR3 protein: CASSAKTGARDEQFF; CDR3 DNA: TGTGCCAGCAGTGCCAAAACCGGGGCCCGGGATGAGCAGTTCTTC
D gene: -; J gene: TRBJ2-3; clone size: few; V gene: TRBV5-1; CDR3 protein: CASSLGQTDTQYF; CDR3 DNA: TGCGCCAGCAGCTTGGGACAGACAGATACGCAGTATTTT
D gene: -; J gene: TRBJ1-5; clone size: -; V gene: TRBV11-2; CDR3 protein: CASSLSGLSNQPQHF; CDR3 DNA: TGTGCCAGCAGCTTGTCAGGGCTGAGCAATCAGCCCCAGCATTTT
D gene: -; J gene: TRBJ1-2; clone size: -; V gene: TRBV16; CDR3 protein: CASSQSGDGADNYGYTF; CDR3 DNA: TGTGCCAGCAGCCAATCGGGGGACGGAGCCGATAACTATGGCTACACCTTC
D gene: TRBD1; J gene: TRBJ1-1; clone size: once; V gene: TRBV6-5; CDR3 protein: CASSGQGKNTEAFF; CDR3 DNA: TGTGCCAGCAGCGGACAGGGAAAGAACACTGAAGCTTTCTTT
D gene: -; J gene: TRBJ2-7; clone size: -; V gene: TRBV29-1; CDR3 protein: CSVEDFSSEQYF; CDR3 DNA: TGCAGCGTTGAAGATTTCAGCTCCGAGCAGTACTTC